A selection of T cell receptor beta chains follows, all from one sample in a study of read filtering for tumor transcriptome and immune sequencing. Using its own MiXCR run on the reads, TCRdb lists one record per CDR3 protein. The sample includes tens of thousands of distinct CDR3 sequences, about a fifth seen only once; the top ten take over 13%. The source material was a population of CD138-negative cells sorted from bone marrow. All receptors derive from a donor older than 35 with multiple myeloma. Each CDR3 is given with its conserved first and last residue.

j_call v_call cdr3_aa
TRBJ2-2 TRBV5-1 CASSSTPGDTGELFF
TRBJ2-5 TRBV20-1 CSVLAGGAETQYF
TRBJ2-4 TRBV6-4 CASSDRTRRLHF
TRBJ1-5 TRBV20-1 CSVKGSNQPQHF
TRBJ2-7 TRBV5-1 CASSETGTASYEQYF
TRBJ2-4 TRBV5-5 CASTKNLLANNIQYF
TRBJ1-4 TRBV20-1 CSARSGGRANEKLFF
TRBJ2-3 TRBV12-3/TRBV12-4 CASSLQGPSTDTQYF
TRBJ2-1 TRBV11-3 CASSSRTSASPRFF
TRBJ2-2 TRBV7-8 CASSPVAGTNTGELFF
TRBJ2-7 TRBV20-1 CSAREGYEQYF
TRBJ2-1 TRBV5-1 CASSLGQARVDEQFF
TRBJ2-1 TRBV20-1 CSASHQGQAYNEQFF
TRBJ1-1 TRBV3-1 CASSRALGATEAFF
TRBJ2-3 TRBV4-2 CASSRGGRHNTDTQYF
TRBJ2-3 TRBV28 CASSPPGFTNTQYF
TRBJ2-3 TRBV11-2 CASSLDPIDTQYF
TRBJ2-7 TRBV20-1 CSATPAVDEQYF
TRBJ1-1 TRBV20-1 CSAQLGRTEAFF
TRBJ2-7 TRBV6-2/TRBV6-3 CASAPPLPYEQYF
TRBJ2-2 TRBV6-2/TRBV6-3 CASSFLAGGPDTGELFF
TRBJ2-2 TRBV12-3/TRBV12-4 CASRISGITGELFF
TRBJ2-5 TRBV20-1 CSASTGTKETQYF
TRBJ1-2 TRBV10-3 CAIAGEGEVGYTF
TRBJ1-5 TRBV2 CASSEASSNQPQHF
TRBJ1-5 TRBV5-1 CASSPGQEGLPQHF
TRBJ2-7 TRBV5-1 CASSLGVLTSGRAEQYF
TRBJ1-3 TRBV29-1 CSVGGSGNTIYF
TRBJ2-7 TRBV4-2 CASSHPGLADYEQYF
TRBJ2-7 TRBV20-1 CSAKAWGATAF
TRBJ2-5 TRBV14 CASSQGGAQAETQYF
TRBJ2-4 TRBV29-1 CSVEDATKTNQYF
TRBJ2-3 TRBV2 CASRRTQPDTQYF
TRBJ1-1 TRBV15 CATSRPLGTTRFRHTEAFF
TRBJ2-5 TRBV5-4 CASSFRVAQQETQYF
TRBJ2-2 TRBV5-1 CASSSTQVAGELFF
TRBJ2-2 TRBV6-1 CASSELGLAANTGELFF
TRBJ2-3 TRBV5-6 CASSLPEEDTQYF
TRBJ2-6 TRBV28 CASSSQGAGANVLTF
TRBJ2-7 TRBV11-2 CASSLGDRVPYEQYF
TRBJ1-4 TRBV4-2 CASSQVQANEKLFF
TRBJ1-5 TRBV7-8 CASSQQGLLGNQPQHF
TRBJ2-7 TRBV4-1 CASSQGDSSYEQYF
TRBJ2-5 TRBV7-3 CASSLTGTSVKTRYF